This TCR beta chain was sequenced in a study of cytomegalovirus exposure and HLA in healthy donors. Whole-study findings and limits: Reports described diagnosis of cytomegalovirus status by the classifier as highly specific and sensitive.

In the PCR, 60 Vbeta and 13 Jbeta primers were used. The method was immunoSEQ multiplex PCR; TCRdb's version includes in-frame clones alone and lacks a portion of them. The data contain 100,000 to 150,000 clones, 70% to 80% of them singletons. At sampling all donors were nominally healthy, likely with unrecorded immune exposures. Trimming shortened V by 5 bases and J by 2 bases, and 9 bases separated the two germline ends. The CDR3 loop spans 13 amino acids. Germline-derived CDR1 and CDR2 are SGHTA and FQGNSA. In the case of this clone: The antigen remains unidentified.

What was sequenced was PBMCs. The gene calls are TRBV7-2 and TRBJ2-5, with D perhaps matching TRBD1 (6 bases). The sequence derives from a man aged 45 to 65 in good health and CMV-seronegative. This CDR3 reads CASSPDRQETQYF. The CDR3 coding sequence is TGTGCCAGCAGCCCGGACAGACAAGAGACCCAGTACTTC.